Each of the 19 T cell receptor beta chains below was sequenced from the same sample in a study of OX40 agonist ivuxolimab in advanced cancers. Clones were read by immunoSEQ multiplex PCR, and TCRdb kept only the in-frame ones, dropping some. This repertoire shows fewer than 120,000 clones, roughly nine tenths found once; its top ten account for around 0.27%. The material sequenced was CD4+ or CD8+ T cells sorted from blood, taken in a trial of the OX40 agonist ivuxolimab. Source of these receptors: an adult with an advanced solid tumor such as melanoma, head and neck, liver or kidney cancer.

The V and J genes are TRBV4-3 and TRBJ1-1; D uncertain. The CDR3 extends over 15 amino acids. Trimming pared 0 bases from V and 1 base from J, leaving 9 bases between. Looked up from germline, CDR1 is LGHNA and CDR2 is YSLEER. DNA for the CDR3: TGCGCCAGCAGCCAAGATCACACCCCGAACACTGAAGCTTTCTTT. Protein sequence: CASSQDHTPNTEAFF.

V gene TRBV27 combines with J gene TRBJ1-3; possibly TRBD1 for D (5 bases). Germline V CDR1 and CDR2: MNHEY, SMNVEV (reference sequence). The V and J ends lost 4 bases and 0 bases respectively, with 16 bases between them. The CDR3 extends over 17 amino acids. CDR3 nucleotides: TGTGCCAGCAGTTCGAATAAGGGACTTCGCTCTGGAAACACCATATATTTT. Amino acids: CASSSNKGLRSGNTIYF.

The rearrangement links TRBV19 to TRBJ2-5; 8 nucleotides agree with TRBD2. Germline V gene data show CDR1 as LNHDA and CDR2 as SQIVND (reference sequence). The V and J ends lost 5 bases and 5 bases, in that order; junction bases with no gene match: 7. The length of the CDR3 is 14 residues. In nucleotides, the CDR3 is TGTGCCAGTAGTCTTTCGACTAGCGTGGAGACCCAGTACTTC. The encoded protein is CASSLSTSVETQYF.

The rearrangement links TRBV11-2 to TRBJ2-2, with D perhaps matching TRBD1 (6 bases). Deletions cut 5 bases from V and 2 bases from J, with 18 bases between. The germline gives CDR1 SGHAT, CDR2 FQNNGV. The CDR3 runs 17 residues. The CDR3: CASSPREGGENTGELFF. The CDR3 coding sequence is TGTGCCAGCAGCCCTAGGGAAGGGGGAGAAAACACCGGGGAGCTGTTTTTT.

This clone was seen a single time. The chain couples TRBV4-2 to TRBJ2-7; 8 nucleotides agree with TRBD1. CDR1 and CDR2 from the germline V gene are LGHNA and YNFKEQ. With 4 bases clipped from V and 4 bases from J, the junction kept 3 bases outside the gene matches. The CDR3 runs 13 residues. In DNA form, the CDR3 reads TGTGCCAGCAGCCCGACAGGGGAGTACGAGCAGTACTTC. The encoded protein is CASSPTGEYEQYF.

The chain has TRBV28 and TRBJ1-1; TRBD1 aligns across 9 bases. Germline V CDR1 and CDR2: MDHEN, SYDVKM. The CDR3 loop spans 14 amino acids. The J segment lost 1 base and the V segment lost 5 bases, leaving 2 bases of the junction unmatched. CDR3 sequence reads: CASSPGQGNTEAFF. The CDR3 bases are TGTGCCAGCAGTCCGGGACAGGGGAACACTGAAGCTTTCTTT.

This clone appeared once. The V gene is TRBV6-1, the J gene TRBJ2-5; D unresolved. The ends were cut back, 5 bases at V and 5 bases at J, with 6 bases in the middle. The CDR3 totals 11 residues. Germline values: CDR1 MNHNS, CDR2 SASEGT. CDR3 in amino acids: CASSSPETQYF. CDR3 DNA sequence: TGTGCCAGCAGTTCTCCGGAGACCCAGTACTTC.

The sample holds one count of this clone. This chain uses TRBV5-4 with TRBJ2-3; 7 positions agree with TRBD1. The germline gives CDR1 SGHNT, CDR2 YYREEE (reference sequence). The V and J ends lost 0 bases and 4 bases, in that order; junction bases with no gene match: 8. The CDR3 covers 16 residues. DNA of the CDR3: TGTGCCAGCAGCTTGGCCGACAGGGCAGATTCAGATACGCAGTATTTT. As protein: CASSLADRADSDTQYF. The entire variable domain, with the rest obtained from reference TRBV5-4 and TRBJ2-3, is as follows: ETGVTQSPTHLIKTRGQQVTLRCSSQSGHNTVSWYQQALGQGPQFIFQYYREEENGRGNFPPRFSGLQFPNYSSELNVNALELDDSALYLCASSLADRADSDTQYFGPGTRLTVL.

Only one count was recorded for this clone. V and J are TRBV6-5 and TRBJ1-2; maybe TRBD1 (6 bases). Trimming pared 6 bases from V and 0 bases from J, leaving 14 bases between. The CDR3 spans 15 residues. The germline CDR1 and CDR2 sequences are MNHEY and SVGAGI. The CDR3 DNA sequence: TGTGCCAGCAGCCGCGAGACAGGAGCTAACTATGGCTACACCTTC. This codes for CASSRETGANYGYTF.

V gene TRBV30 combines with J gene TRBJ2-5; TRBD1 matches 7 bases. The CDR3 covers 13 residues. Unmatched junction bases numbered 0, after V lost 0 bases and J lost 2 bases. Germline values: CDR1 GTSNPN, CDR2 SVGIG (reference sequence). The DNA for the CDR3 is TGTGCCTGGAGTGTACAGGGGCAAGAGACCCAGTACTTC. Residues: CAWSVQGQETQYF.

The V gene is TRBV18, the J gene TRBJ2-2; D is possibly TRBD1 or TRBD2 (5 bases each). V was trimmed by 0 bases and J by 9 bases, leaving 8 bases between them. The CDR3 consists of 13 residues. CDR1 KGHSH and CDR2 LQKENI come from the germline V gene. CDR3 nucleotide sequence: TGTGCCAGCTCACCACCCGGGGCAAGGGAGCTGTTTTTT. The encoded protein is CASSPPGARELFF.

J is TRBJ1-5 and V is TRBV4-2; perhaps TRBD1 as D (6 bases). Deletions cut 4 bases from V and 0 bases from J, with 7 bases between. Germline V gene sequence: CDR1 LGHNA, CDR2 YNFKEQ. The length of the CDR3 is 14 residues. CDR3 protein: CASSPGDSNQPQHF. The CDR3 DNA is TGTGCCAGCAGCCCAGGGGATAGCAATCAGCCCCAGCATTTT.

This clone was recorded a few times. The chain uses TRBV30 and TRBJ1-1, with 8 positions matching TRBD1. V lost 5 bases to trimming and J lost 1 base; unmatched junction nucleotides: 3. CDR3 length: 13 amino acids. Germline CDR1 is GTSNPN and CDR2 is SVGIG (reference sequence). The CDR3, as DNA: TGTGCCTGGGGCAGGGGGCAGAACACTGAAGCTTTCTTT. The encoded protein is CAWGRGQNTEAFF.

The rearrangement joins TRBV6-1 to TRBJ1-2; D is unclear. The CDR3 spans 12 residues. CDR1 and CDR2 (germline): MNHNS, SASEGT. Trimming cost V 5 bases and J 4 bases, with 8 bases left between them. DNA of the CDR3: TGTGCCAGCAGTTTACACAGCTATGGCTACACCTTC. It translates to CASSLHSYGYTF.

V and J are TRBV28 and TRBJ2-5, with a weak D call TRBD1 (6 bases). Germline V gene sequence: CDR1 MDHEN, CDR2 SYDVKM. The V and J ends lost 5 bases and 2 bases respectively, with 18 bases between them. There are 16 residues in the CDR3. The CDR3 loop reads CASSIYAQGNQETQYF. The CDR3 DNA is TGTGCCAGCAGTATCTACGCACAGGGAAATCAAGAGACCCAGTACTTC. Full variable domain (remainder filled in from reference TRBV28 and TRBJ2-5): DVKVTQSSRYLVKRTGEKVFLECVQDMDHENMFWYRQDPGLGLRLIYFSYDVKMKEKGDIPEGYSVSREKKERFSLILESASTNQTSMYLCASSIYAQGNQETQYFGPGTRLLVL.

The J gene is TRBJ2-3, the V gene TRBV14; no firm D call. The CDR3 totals 13 residues. Germline CDR1 is SGHDN and CDR2 is FVKESK. V gave up 4 bases and J gave up 7 bases, with 12 bases separating them. CDR3 sequence reads: CASSRPGPNTQYF. The CDR3 DNA is TGTGCCAGCAGCCGACCCGGACCTAATACGCAGTATTTT.

The J gene is TRBJ1-5, the V gene TRBV7-2; D gene uncertain. Between the trimmed V and J ends, which lost 3 bases and 2 bases, there was a span of 8 bases. This CDR3 contains 14 residues. CDR1 and CDR2 from the germline V gene are SGHTA and FQGNSA. The CDR3 spells CASSLRPGNQPQHF. CDR3 nucleotide sequence: TGTGCCAGCAGCTTGAGACCGGGCAATCAGCCCCAGCATTTT.

The V and J genes are TRBV9 and TRBJ2-7; D not resolved. Trimming stripped 0 bases from V and 0 bases from J, with 13 bases between. This CDR3 is 16 amino acids long. Germline-derived CDR1 and CDR2 are SGDLS and YYNGEE. CDR3 nucleotide sequence: TGTGCCAGCAGCGTAGATGGGTGGTCCAGCTCCTACGAGCAGTACTTC. Its translation: CASSVDGWSSSYEQYF.

As to this clone: The same CDR3 can be traced to other DNA sequences in this sample. The chain couples TRBV19 to TRBJ2-3; D not resolved. Trimming cost V 7 bases and J 5 bases, with 7 bases left between them. The CDR3 spans 11 residues. The germline gives CDR1 LNHDA, CDR2 SQIVND (reference sequence). The CDR3 loop is CASTSRDTQYF. The DNA of the CDR3 is TGTGCCAGTACGTCCCGAGATACGCAGTATTTT.